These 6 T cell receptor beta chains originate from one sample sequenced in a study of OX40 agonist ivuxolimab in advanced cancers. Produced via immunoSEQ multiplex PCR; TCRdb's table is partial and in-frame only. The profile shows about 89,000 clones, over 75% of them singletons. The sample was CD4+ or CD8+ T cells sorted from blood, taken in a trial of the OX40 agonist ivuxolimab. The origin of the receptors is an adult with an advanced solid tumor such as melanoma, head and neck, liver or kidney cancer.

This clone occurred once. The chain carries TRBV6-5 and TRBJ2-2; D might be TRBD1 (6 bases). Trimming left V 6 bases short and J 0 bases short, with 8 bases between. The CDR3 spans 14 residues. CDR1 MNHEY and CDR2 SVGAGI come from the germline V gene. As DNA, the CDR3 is TGTGCCAGCAGACGGGACACGAACACCGGGGAGCTGTTTTTT. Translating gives CASRRDTNTGELFF.

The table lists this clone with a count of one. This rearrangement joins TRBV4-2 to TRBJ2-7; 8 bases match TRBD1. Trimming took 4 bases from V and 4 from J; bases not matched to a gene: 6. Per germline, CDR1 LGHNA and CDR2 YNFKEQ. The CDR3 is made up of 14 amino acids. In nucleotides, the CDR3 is TGTGCCAGCAGCCCTGGGACAGGCAGATACGAGCAGTACTTC. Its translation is CASSPGTGRYEQYF.

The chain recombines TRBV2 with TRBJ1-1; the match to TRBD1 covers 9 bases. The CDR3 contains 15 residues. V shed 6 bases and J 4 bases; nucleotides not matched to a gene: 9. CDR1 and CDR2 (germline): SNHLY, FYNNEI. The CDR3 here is CASSAWRQGGTEAFF. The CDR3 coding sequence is TGTGCCAGCAGCGCATGGAGACAGGGGGGCACTGAAGCTTTCTTT.

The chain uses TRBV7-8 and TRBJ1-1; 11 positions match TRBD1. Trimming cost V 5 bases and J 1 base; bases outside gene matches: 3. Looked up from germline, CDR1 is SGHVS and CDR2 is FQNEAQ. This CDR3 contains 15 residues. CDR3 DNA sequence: TGTGCCAGCAGCACCGGGACAGGGGGGAACACTGAAGCTTTCTTT. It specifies CASSTGTGGNTEAFF.

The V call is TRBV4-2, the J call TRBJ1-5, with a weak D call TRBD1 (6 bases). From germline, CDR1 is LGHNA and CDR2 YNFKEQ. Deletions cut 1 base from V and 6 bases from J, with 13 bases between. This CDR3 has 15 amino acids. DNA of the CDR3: TGTGCCAGCAGCCAAGGCGGGGGCGGCACTCAGCCCCAGCATTTT. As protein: CASSQGGGGTQPQHF.

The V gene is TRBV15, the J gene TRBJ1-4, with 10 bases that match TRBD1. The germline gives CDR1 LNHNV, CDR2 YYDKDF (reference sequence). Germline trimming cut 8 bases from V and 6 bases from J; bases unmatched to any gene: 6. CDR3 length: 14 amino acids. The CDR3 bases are TGTGCCACCCTTCGGGACAGGGGATATGAAAAACTGTTTTTT. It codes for CATLRDRGYEKLFF. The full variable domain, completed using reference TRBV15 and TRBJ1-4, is DAMVIQNPRYQVTQFGKPVTLSCSQTLNHNVMYWYQQKSSQAPKLLFHYYDKDFNNEADTPDNFQSRRPNTSFCFLDIRSPGLGDTAMYLCATLRDRGYEKLFFGSGTQLSVL.